These T cell receptor beta chains were read from a single sample in a study of blood T cell repertoires in COVID-19. Clones were sequenced by immunoSEQ multiplex PCR, and TCRdb holds only the in-frame ones, with some missing. Seen here are about 210,000 clones, more than 80% observed once, and the top ten hold over 6.5%. What was sequenced was peripheral blood. The receptor set was obtained from a woman older than 75 with COVID-19, enrolled during active disease. Both conserved end residues are part of each CDR3. The D gene is left open where the match is weak. Only some rows state a clone size, as once, few, many or a class for expanded clones.

length: 14; size: .; D: .; J: TRBJ2-1; V: TRBV3-1/TRBV3-2; DNA: TGTGCCAGCAGCCATGGCGGCGGGGACAATGAGCAGTTCTTC; CDR3: CASSHGGGDNEQFF
length: 16; size: .; D: TRBD2; J: TRBJ2-1; V: TRBV9; DNA: TGTGCCAGCAGCGTAGGTTCTAGCGGGGAGTTCAATGAGCAGTTCTTC; CDR3: CASSVGSSGEFNEQFF
length: 15; size: .; D: .; J: TRBJ2-7; V: TRBV5-1; DNA: TGCGCCAGCAGCTTGGCTGCCGGCAGGCCCTACGAGCAGTACTTC; CDR3: CASSLAAGRPYEQYF
length: 14; size: few; D: TRBD1; J: TRBJ1-4; V: TRBV18; DNA: TGTGCCAGCTCGCCGGACAGGGGAGGCGAAAAACTGTTTTTT; CDR3: CASSPDRGGEKLFF
length: 17; size: .; D: .; J: TRBJ2-7; V: TRBV10-1; DNA: TGCGCCACCGGAGGGGATTGTAAGGGTGGAAAAGCCTACGAGCAGTACTTC; CDR3: CATGGDCKGGKAYEQYF
length: 14; size: .; D: .; J: TRBJ1-1; V: TRBV18; DNA: TGTGCCAGCTCACCACCGATGGGGGGCACTGAAGCTTTCTTT; CDR3: CASSPPMGGTEAFF
length: 14; size: .; D: .; J: TRBJ2-2; V: TRBV2; DNA: TGTGCCAGCAGCTTTGTCTCCTCCACCGGGGAGCTGTTTTTT; CDR3: CASSFVSSTGELFF
length: 15; size: .; D: .; J: TRBJ2-1; V: TRBV5-8; DNA: TGTGCCAGCAGCTTGTATCCGGTTTCTCGGAATGAGCAGTTCTTC; CDR3: CASSLYPVSRNEQFF
length: 17; size: .; D: .; J: TRBJ2-5; V: TRBV11-2; DNA: TGTGCCAGCAGCTTCCCGCTTAGAAGCGGTCGGCAAGAGACCCAGTACTTC; CDR3: CASSFPLRSGRQETQYF
length: 12; size: few; D: TRBD1; J: TRBJ1-2; V: TRBV6-5; DNA: TGTGCCAGCAGTACAGGGGGCCGGGGCTACACCTTC; CDR3: CASSTGGRGYTF
length: 15; size: .; D: TRBD1; J: TRBJ2-2; V: TRBV7-6; DNA: TGTGCCAGCAGCTTAGTGGCAGGGGGACCCGGGGAGCTGTTTTTT; CDR3: CASSLVAGGPGELFF
length: 15; size: .; D: .; J: TRBJ2-1; V: TRBV5-1; DNA: TGCGCCAGCAGCTCCCAGGCTTGGGGGGACAATGAGCAGTTCTTC; CDR3: CASSSQAWGDNEQFF
length: 14; size: .; D: TRBD2; J: TRBJ2-5; V: TRBV7-9; DNA: TGTGCCAGCAGCGGAGGGACTAGACAAGAGACCCAGTACTTC; CDR3: CASSGGTRQETQYF
length: 14; size: .; D: .; J: TRBJ1-1; V: TRBV28; DNA: TGTGCCAGCAGCTCCGGGGGGGGGCCCACTGAAGCTTTCTTT; CDR3: CASSSGGGPTEAFF
length: 16; size: .; D: TRBD2; J: TRBJ2-1; V: TRBV3-1/TRBV3-2; DNA: TGTGCCAGCAGCCTGAGACTAGCGGGAAGTTACAATGAGCAGTTCTTC; CDR3: CASSLRLAGSYNEQFF
length: 15; size: .; D: .; J: TRBJ1-5; V: TRBV3-1/TRBV3-2; DNA: TGTGCCAGCAGCCCCCGCCTATCGGGGGATCAGCCCCAGCATTTT; CDR3: CASSPRLSGDQPQHF
length: 16; size: .; D: TRBD2; J: TRBJ2-5; V: TRBV7-3; DNA: TGTGCCAGCAGCTTAGGACTAGCGGGGGCCCAAGAGACCCAGTACTTC; CDR3: CASSLGLAGAQETQYF
length: 14; size: .; D: .; J: TRBJ1-4; V: TRBV3-1/TRBV3-2; DNA: TGTGCCAGCAGCCCCTCTGCAACTAATGAAAAACTGTTTTTT; CDR3: CASSPSATNEKLFF
length: 14; size: .; D: .; J: TRBJ1-2; V: TRBV19; DNA: TGTGCCAGTAGTCCCTCGGGACATCTCTATGGCTACACCTTC; CDR3: CASSPSGHLYGYTF
length: 15; size: .; D: .; J: TRBJ1-2; V: TRBV6-6; DNA: TGTGCCAGCAGTCGGAGCCTACAGGGACCTTATGGCTACACCTTC; CDR3: CASSRSLQGPYGYTF
length: 13; size: .; D: .; J: TRBJ1-5; V: TRBV9; DNA: TGTGCCAGCAGCCCGAAGCCTAATCAGCCCCAGCATTTT; CDR3: CASSPKPNQPQHF
length: 14; size: .; D: TRBD1; J: TRBJ1-4; V: TRBV5-4; DNA: TGTGCCAGCAGCCAACAGGGGAGTGATGAAAAACTGTTTTTT; CDR3: CASSQQGSDEKLFF
length: 12; size: .; D: .; J: TRBJ1-1; V: TRBV28; DNA: TGTGCCAGCAGCCAACAGGTGGCTGAAGCTTTCTTT; CDR3: CASSQQVAEAFF
length: 13; size: .; D: .; J: TRBJ1-2; V: TRBV11-2; DNA: TGTGCCAGCAGCTTAGGACAGTTCTATGGCTACACCTTC; CDR3: CASSLGQFYGYTF
length: 12; size: .; D: TRBD1; J: TRBJ1-2; V: TRBV7-9; DNA: TGTGCCAGCAGCTTGACAGGGGATGGCTACACCTTC; CDR3: CASSLTGDGYTF
length: 13; size: .; D: .; J: TRBJ1-6; V: TRBV9; DNA: TGTGCCAGCAGCGTAGGGGCTAATTCACCCCTCCACTTT; CDR3: CASSVGANSPLHF
length: 15; size: .; D: TRBD2; J: TRBJ2-3; V: TRBV7-3; DNA: TGTGCCAGCAGCTTACGCGGGGGGGCCTACGATACGCAGTATTTT; CDR3: CASSLRGGAYDTQYF
length: 15; size: few; D: TRBD1; J: TRBJ1-1; V: TRBV7-9; DNA: TGTGCCAGCAGCTCCAACAGGGGTAGGGACACTGAAGCTTTCTTT; CDR3: CASSSNRGRDTEAFF
length: 13; size: .; D: .; J: TRBJ1-6; V: TRBV11-1; DNA: TGTGCCAGCAGCCCGGACAGAAATTCACCCCTCCACTTT; CDR3: CASSPDRNSPLHF
length: 17; size: .; D: TRBD1; J: TRBJ1-6; V: TRBV9; DNA: TGTGCCAGCAGCGTAGGACAGGGCGACCCCTATAATTCACCCCTCCACTTT; CDR3: CASSVGQGDPYNSPLHF
length: 15; size: .; D: .; J: TRBJ2-5; V: TRBV24-1; DNA: TGTGCCACCAGTGATTTCTGGCGGCGGGGCGAGACCCAGTACTTC; CDR3: CATSDFWRRGETQYF
length: 14; size: .; D: TRBD1; J: TRBJ2-7; V: TRBV5-1; DNA: TGCGCCAGCAGCCCGACAGGGTACACCTACGAGCAGTACTTC; CDR3: CASSPTGYTYEQYF
length: 15; size: .; D: TRBD1; J: TRBJ1-1; V: TRBV2; DNA: TGTGCCAGCAGTGAACAGGGGGCTATGAACACTGAAGCTTTCTTT; CDR3: CASSEQGAMNTEAFF
length: 16; size: .; D: .; J: TRBJ2-7; V: TRBV6-6; DNA: TGTGCCAGCAGTTCCATGACCTCCGGGGTTGTGTACGAGCAGTACTTC; CDR3: CASSSMTSGVVYEQYF
length: 14; size: few; D: TRBD1; J: TRBJ1-5; V: TRBV19; DNA: TGTGCCAGTAGTGTCCGACAGGGGGAACAGCCCCAGCATTTT; CDR3: CASSVRQGEQPQHF
length: 15; size: .; D: TRBD2; J: TRBJ2-7; V: TRBV28; DNA: TGTGCCAGCAGTTTTTCTACTAGCGGGAGGCAGAAGCAGTACTTC; CDR3: CASSFSTSGRQKQYF
length: 14; size: .; D: .; J: TRBJ1-4; V: TRBV28; DNA: TGTGCCCTCAGAGACGGCCGTTCAGGGGAAAAACTGTTTTTT; CDR3: CALRDGRSGEKLFF
length: 12; size: .; D: .; J: TRBJ2-7; V: TRBV5-1; DNA: TGCGCCAGCAGCTTGGAGGGAGACAAGCAGTACTTC; CDR3: CASSLEGDKQYF
length: 12; size: .; D: .; J: TRBJ1-2; V: TRBV12-3/TRBV12-4; DNA: TGTGCCAGCAGTTTAGGGCCAGGTGGCTACACCTTC; CDR3: CASSLGPGGYTF
length: 16; size: .; D: TRBD1; J: TRBJ1-5; V: TRBV7-8; DNA: TGTGCCAGCAGCTTAGGGTCCAACAGGGGACCGCAGCCCCAGCATTTT; CDR3: CASSLGSNRGPQPQHF
length: 14; size: .; D: TRBD1; J: TRBJ1-3; V: TRBV10-3; DNA: TGTGCCACCTTCTCCCAACAGGGGAGAAACACCATATATTTT; CDR3: CATFSQQGRNTIYF
length: 14; size: .; D: .; J: TRBJ2-5; V: TRBV18; DNA: TGTGCCAGCTCACCCATACAGGGAGAAGAGACCCAGTACTTC; CDR3: CASSPIQGEETQYF
length: 15; size: .; D: .; J: TRBJ1-1; V: TRBV28; DNA: TGTGCCAGCAGTCCACCCAGGGGTATGAACACTGAAGCTTTCTTT; CDR3: CASSPPRGMNTEAFF